This TCR beta chain appears in the sequencing data of a study of blood T cell repertoires in COVID-19 (dated by TCRdb to 2020 to 2021). Background on the whole study: The collaborator samples originated in the United States, Italy and Spain and spanned the acute and convalescent phases of COVID-19. The prospective study material was composed of cDNA or gDNA derived from T cells, B-cell-depleted T cells, or PBMCs. Samples came from the ongoing ImmuneRACE study (first 160 participants) plus 1,254 subjects from 6 global collaborators. Where HLA class I and class II types were available, the types were taken from metadata supplied by the sample provider, not from assay-based typing. A freely available public database, intended as a resource for researchers studying the immune response to SARS-CoV-2, is where the repertoires were released. The dataset comprised deeply sampled blood TCRbeta repertoires from subjects exposed to, actively infected with, or recovered from COVID-19. The sample metadata nearly always contained a de-identified subject ID, COVID-19 status, age in years and sex.

TCRbeta CDR3 regions were amplified from genomic DNA using the immunoSEQ Assay, a bias-controlled multiplex PCR. On the study's bioinformatics: The number of nucleated cells in each sample was estimated by amplification of reference gene primers within the assay. To quantify the absolute abundance of each unique TCRbeta CDR3 rearrangement, sequence reads were collapsed and filtered. Productive Simpson clonality was computed per sample as the square root of Simpson's diversity index over productive rearrangements. Imported from immuneACCESS, the table was reduced by TCRdb to in-frame sequences with V and J called. These copies leave out some clones; in studies compared against another copy, an unresolved V gene accounts for under half, and the cause of the remainder is not known. D and trimming were read from the DNA, whereas the V and J calls and clone size are those reported in that table. This sample has roughly 240,000 clones in its table, and about 87% of those were observed once. The ten largest clones add up to 2.6% of the sample.

Participants in the prospective study were aged roughly 18 to 90 years, lived in 20 to 30 United States geographic areas, and enrolled through a virtual design. In the prospective study, participants were assigned to cohorts based on the clinical history participants reported in a screening survey and a study questionnaire. Mobile phlebotomists in the prospective study collected whole blood, serum and a nasopharyngeal or oropharyngeal swab from every participant. Additional blood draws and questionnaires over an approximately 2-month period could optionally be provided by prospective study participants. Before DNA extraction, blood samples from the prospective study were shipped at room temperature or frozen. About this clone: Its antigen is currently not known. No base quality information exists; no much larger clone differs at one position.

The CDR3, cysteine through phenylalanine, is 13 amino acids long. Only the CDR3 DNA stays, 39 bases, in frame from base 1. The germline V gene specifies KGHSH as CDR1 and LQKENI as CDR2. V lost 6 bases and J lost 1 base; the stretch between them is 8 bases long. Study-level results and caveats: Clinical and demographic metadata were provided uncurated, with the amount varying by source and participant.

Material: PBMCs or T cells enriched from blood (not recorded which). The TCR originated in a woman aged 25 to 45 with acute COVID-19. This receptor chain uses TRBV18 and TRBJ2-3; the D gene assignment is ambiguous. The DNA sequence is as follows: TGTGCCAGCTCGGCCTTCGGCACAGATACGCAGTATTTT. It is translated as CASSAFGTDTQYF.